This T cell receptor beta chain is from a study of technical replicates of blood from a handful of donors. Produced via immunoSEQ multiplex PCR; TCRdb's table is partial and in-frame only. The table records roughly 74,000 clones, 75% to 95% of them present only once. This CDR3 is 15 amino acids long. The V gene end was trimmed by 3 bases and the J gene end by 4 bases; junction bases not matched to a gene: 7. Per the germline V gene, CDR1 is MDHEN and CDR2 is SYDVKM. The sequencing input was T cells isolated from PBMCs. The rearrangement joins TRBV28 to TRBJ2-5, with 8 nucleotides matching TRBD1. This clonotype was sampled from a human donor in good health. The CDR3 bases are TGTGCCAGCAGTTTGGGCAGGGGGCGCAGAGAGACCCAGTACTTC. Its protein is CASSLGRGRRETQYF.